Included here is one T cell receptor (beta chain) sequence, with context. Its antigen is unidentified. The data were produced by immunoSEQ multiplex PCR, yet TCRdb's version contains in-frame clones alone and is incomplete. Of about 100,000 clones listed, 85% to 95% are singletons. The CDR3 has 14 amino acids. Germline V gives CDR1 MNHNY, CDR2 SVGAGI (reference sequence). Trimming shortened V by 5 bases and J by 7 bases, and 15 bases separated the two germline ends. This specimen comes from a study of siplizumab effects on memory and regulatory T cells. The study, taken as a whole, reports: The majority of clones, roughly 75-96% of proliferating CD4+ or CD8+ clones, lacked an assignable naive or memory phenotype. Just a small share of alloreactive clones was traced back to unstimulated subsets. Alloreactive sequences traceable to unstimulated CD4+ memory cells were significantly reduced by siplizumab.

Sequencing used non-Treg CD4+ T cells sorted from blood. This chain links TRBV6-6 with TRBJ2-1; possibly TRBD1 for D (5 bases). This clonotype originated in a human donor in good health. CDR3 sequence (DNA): TGTGCCAGCAGTCCCGGACACGCCGGGAATGAGCAGTTCTTC. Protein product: CASSPGHAGNEQFF.